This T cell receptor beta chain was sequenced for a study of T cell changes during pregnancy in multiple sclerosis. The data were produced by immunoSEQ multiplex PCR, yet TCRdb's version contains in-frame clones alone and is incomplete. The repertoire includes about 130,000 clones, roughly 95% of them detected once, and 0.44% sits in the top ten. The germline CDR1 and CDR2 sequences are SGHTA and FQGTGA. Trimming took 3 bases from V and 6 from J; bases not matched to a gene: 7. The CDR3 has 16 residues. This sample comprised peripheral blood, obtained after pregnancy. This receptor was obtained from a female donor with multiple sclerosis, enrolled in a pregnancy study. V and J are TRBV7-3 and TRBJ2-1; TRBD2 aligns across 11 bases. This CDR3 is CASSLISSGRSNEQFF. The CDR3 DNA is TGTGCCAGCAGCTTGATCTCTAGCGGGAGGAGCAATGAGCAGTTCTTC.